This T cell receptor (beta chain) derives from a study of T cell responses to AZD1222 COVID-19 vaccine. This CDR3 comprises 15 residues. With V trimmed by 6 bases and J by 4 bases, 12 bases remained unmatched. Per germline, CDR1 MNHEY and CDR2 SVGAGI. Study-level results: Only a handful of AZD1222 recipients were seropositive at baseline. Donors skewed white British and female; clonal diversity was possibly underestimated. Spike was spanned by vaccine-associated CD4 TCRs, with dominance at 160-218 and 743-854. Two AZD1222 doses significantly raised spike-specific TCR breadth and depth over controls.

Libraries were prepared by immunoSEQ multiplex PCR; TCRdb keeps only in-frame clonotypes and omits some of them. The data hold around 150,000 clones, with around four fifths observed a single time. As concerns this clone: Its antigen remains unknown.

The sample in question was peripheral blood, obtained on day 0 of AZD1222 vaccination. The clonotype comes from an adult in good health. This chain links TRBV6-5 with TRBJ2-7, with TRBD1 matching over 7 bases. CDR3 coding DNA: TGTGCCAGCAGCCAAGCTTCGGGACAGCCATACGAGCAGTACTTC. As protein: CASSQASGQPYEQYF.